This TCR beta chain was profiled in a study of shared clonotypes between healthy human individuals. Study-wide background: The donor group consisted of a couple of women and three men, aged 18 to 49.

Broader study findings: Non-shared clonotypes displayed generation probabilities falling below those of clonotypes present in all four donors. The small donor group covered limited genetic and exposure diversity. Shared across a handful of donors were approximately 5% of the naive CD4 clonotypes.

Using immunoSEQ multiplex PCR, the repertoire was profiled, and TCRdb retains in-frame clones only, with some absent. Of under 1,900,000 clones in the sample, approximately 98.5% are singletons; the top ten hold 0.36%. Germline V gene data show CDR1 as LNHNV and CDR2 as YYDKDF (reference sequence). J lost 0 bases, V lost 0 bases, and 9 bases had no gene match. The CDR3 has 20 residues. For this clone: The target antigen is unknown.

The source of this sequence is a man younger than 45 in good health. The sequenced sample was naive CD4+ T cells sorted from blood. The subset: CD45RA+ positively selected. This sequence joins TRBV15 and TRBJ2-1; 12 bases fit TRBD2. In DNA form, the CDR3 reads TGTGCCACCAGCAGAGAGGGAACTAGCGGGAGGCCCAGCTCCTACAATGAGCAGTTCTTC. Translating gives CATSREGTSGRPSSYNEQFF.